This TCR beta chain was identified in a study of human T cells and chemical hapten exposure. This clonotype was detected a few times. Indicated time point: patch test 3, about 24 weeks after DPC sensitization. Treatment: therapeutic diphenylcyclopropenone sensitization with weekly scalp DPC. V lost 0 bases and J 7 bases, leaving 6 bases between the germline ends. The CDR3 consists of 12 residues. TCRdb reanalysed the RACE reads using MiXCR and keeps one entry per CDR3 protein. The sample records 95,000 to 150,000 distinct CDR3 sequences, around 11% being singletons. This chain uses TRBV12-3 or TRBV12-4 with TRBJ1-2; D gene unclear. This sequence was found in a woman in her 50s with alopecia areata. Some clones in this sample may be carry-over from other donors' samples. Here the sequenced sample was whole blood, taken in connection with sensitization to the hapten diphenylcyclopropenone (DPC). This chain's CDR3 is CASSLAHIGYTF. CDR3 DNA sequence: TGTGCCAGCAGTTTAGCGCACATTGGCTACACCTTC.